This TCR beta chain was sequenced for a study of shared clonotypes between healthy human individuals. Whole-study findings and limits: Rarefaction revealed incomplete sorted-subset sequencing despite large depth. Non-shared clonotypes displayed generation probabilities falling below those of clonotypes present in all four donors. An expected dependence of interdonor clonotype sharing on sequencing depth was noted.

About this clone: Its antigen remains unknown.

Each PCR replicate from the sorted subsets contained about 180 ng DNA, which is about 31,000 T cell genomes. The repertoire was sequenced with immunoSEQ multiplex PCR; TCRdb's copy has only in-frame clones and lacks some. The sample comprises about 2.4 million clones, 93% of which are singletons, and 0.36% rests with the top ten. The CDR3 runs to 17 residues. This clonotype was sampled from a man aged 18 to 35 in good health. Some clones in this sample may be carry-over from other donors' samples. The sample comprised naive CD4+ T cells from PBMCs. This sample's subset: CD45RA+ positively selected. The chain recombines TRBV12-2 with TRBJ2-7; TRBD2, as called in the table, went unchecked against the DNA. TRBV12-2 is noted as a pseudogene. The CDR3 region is CASRLAQPRRISYEQYF. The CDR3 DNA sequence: TGTGCAAGTCGCTTAGCGCAGCCGCGGCGGATCTCCTACGAGCAGTACTTC.